Following are 20 T cell receptor beta chains from one sample sequenced in a study of blood T cell repertoires in COVID-19. Here immunoSEQ multiplex PCR was the method, and the copy in TCRdb shows in-frame clones only, minus some. The sample has approximately 230,000 clones, 82% seen once; the top ten hold 4.9%. Source material: peripheral blood. These receptors were collected from a woman of 80 years or more with active or convalescent COVID-19.

The genes are TRBV30 and TRBJ2-5; 7 bases are shared with TRBD1. V trimming: 6 bases; J trimming: 5 bases; junction bases outside the gene matches: 9. Per germline, CDR1 GTSNPN and CDR2 SVGIG (reference sequence). CDR3 length: 13 amino acids. The CDR3 here is CACSPGGGETQYF. CDR3 DNA sequence: TGTGCCTGTAGCCCAGGGGGTGGGGAGACCCAGTACTTC.

The chain couples TRBV5-4 to TRBJ2-7; 10 positions match TRBD1. J gave up 6 bases and V 2 bases, and 14 bases lay outside the gene matches. This CDR3 contains 17 residues. Germline CDR1 SGHNT, CDR2 YYREEE (reference sequence). In DNA, the CDR3 is TGTGCCAGCAGCTTAAGACAGGGGGCGGGTCAGGGAAGCGAGCAGTACTTC. Amino acids: CASSLRQGAGQGSEQYF.

The V and J genes are TRBV2 and TRBJ2-7; the match to TRBD1 covers 7 bases. Per the germline V gene, CDR1 is SNHLY and CDR2 is FYNNEI. This CDR3 region has 16 residues. V shed 6 bases, J shed 6 bases, and the junction held 17 bases outside the gene matches. In DNA, the CDR3 is TGTGCCAGCAGGCCCCTGGGGGCAGGGGGTGGTCGCGAGCAGTACTTC. It translates to CASRPLGAGGGREQYF.

This clone has a handful of counts. The genes are TRBV28 and TRBJ1-6; D remains unclear. CDR1 and CDR2 from the germline V gene are MDHEN and SYDVKM. The CDR3 contains 12 residues. Trimming left V 3 bases short and J 13 bases short, with 10 bases between. CDR3 residues: CASSLPPGPLHF. CDR3 nucleotide sequence: TGTGCCAGCAGTTTGCCGCCGGGGCCCCTCCACTTT.

V and J are TRBV29-1 and TRBJ1-1; a weak D match, TRBD1 (6 bases). The CDR3 runs 12 residues. Between the trimmed V and J ends, which lost 4 bases and 1 base, there was a span of 7 bases. Germline CDR1 reads SQVTM; CDR2 reads ANQGSEA. The CDR3 protein is CSVGQANTEAFF. Here the CDR3 DNA reads TGCAGCGTTGGACAGGCGAACACTGAAGCTTTCTTT.

The rearrangement uses TRBV7-6 and TRBJ2-1; 7 bases map to TRBD2. V lost 7 bases and J lost 5; bases outside the gene matches: 14. The CDR3 is made up of 16 amino acids. Germline V gives CDR1 SGHVS, CDR2 FNYEAQ. CDR3 region: CASTPSAGGVHNEQFF. In DNA, the CDR3 is TGTGCCAGCACTCCCTCGGCTGGGGGGGTACACAATGAGCAGTTCTTC.

The rearrangement uses TRBV3-1 (or the pseudogene TRBV3-2) and TRBJ1-3; D uncertain. This CDR3 is built from 14 residues. The V end lost 3 bases, the J end lost 2 bases, and 8 bases lay between the germline ends. In germline, CDR1 is LGHDT, CDR2 YNNKEL (reference sequence). The CDR3, as DNA: TGTGCCAGCAGCCACCTCACGGCTGGAAACACCATATATTTT. Translation gives CASSHLTAGNTIYF.

This clone showed up just a few times. The J gene is TRBJ1-5, the V gene TRBV10-3, with D perhaps TRBD1 (5 bases). Trimming removed 4 bases at V and 5 bases at J, with 12 bases between. The CDR3 is made up of 14 amino acids. Germline CDR1 is ENHRY and CDR2 is SYGVKD. The CDR3, as DNA: TGTGCCATCAGTGTCAGCGGGGGGGATCAGCCCCAGCATTTT. Protein product: CAISVSGGDQPQHF.

This clone has just one count. The chain joins TRBV21-1 to TRBJ2-7; the table's D call, TRBD1, has no DNA check behind it. TRBV21-1 is a recognized pseudogene. The CDR3 has 17 amino acids. CDR3 coding DNA: TGTGCCAGCAGCAAAGAAACAGCTAGTGGGGCCTCTAACGAGCAGTACTTC. This sequence encodes CASSKETASGASNEQYF.

This sequence joins TRBV5-3 and TRBJ2-2; 9 positions agree with TRBD1. TRBV5-3 is recorded as an ORF, its role being uncertain. This CDR3 is built from 19 residues. V lost 1 base to trimming and J lost 2 bases; unmatched junction nucleotides: 12. The CDR3: CARSLSRDRATLNTGELFF. CDR3 nucleotides: TGTGCCAGAAGCTTGTCACGGGACAGGGCCACCCTCAACACCGGGGAGCTGTTTTTT.

This clone was seen just once. The rearrangement joins TRBV5-4 to TRBJ1-2; 7 bases match TRBD1. This CDR3 contains 15 residues. Germline V gives CDR1 SGHNT, CDR2 YYREEE (reference sequence). The V and J ends lost 0 bases and 3 bases, in that order; junction bases with no gene match: 5. The CDR3 nucleotides are TGTGCCAGCAGCTTGGGAGACAGGGATTACTATGGCTACACCTTC. As protein: CASSLGDRDYYGYTF.

CDR3 in amino acids: CASSLGTDPYNSPLHF. As DNA, the CDR3 is TGCGCCAGCAGCTTGGGGACAGATCCTTATAATTCACCCCTCCACTTT. This sequence joins TRBV5-1 and TRBJ1-6; a possible D gene is TRBD1 (6 bases). Germline assignment: CDR1 SGHRS and CDR2 YFSETQ. CDR3 size: 16 residues. V lost 0 bases and J 4 bases, leaving 11 bases between the germline ends.

This chain uses TRBV19 with TRBJ1-5; no definite D call. This CDR3 spans 13 amino acids. The germline V and J ends were trimmed by 5 bases and 0 bases, with 5 bases remaining between them. The germline V gene has CDR1 LNHDA and CDR2 SQIVND (reference sequence). In DNA, the CDR3 is TGTGCCAGTAGTGCCTATAGCAATCAGCCCCAGCATTTT. Translating it yields CASSAYSNQPQHF.

The genes are TRBV3-1 (or the pseudogene TRBV3-2) and TRBJ2-3; D is possibly TRBD1 (6 bases). This CDR3 has 16 residues. Germline V gene sequence: CDR1 LGHDT, CDR2 YNNKEL (reference sequence). V was trimmed by 3 bases and J by 0 bases, leaving 13 bases between them. CDR3 amino acids: CASSHQTGFSTDTQYF. The CDR3 DNA follows: TGTGCCAGCAGCCATCAGACAGGTTTTAGCACAGATACGCAGTATTTT.

V and J are TRBV5-1 and TRBJ1-1; D uncertain. CDR1 SGHRS and CDR2 YFSETQ come from the germline V gene. V lost 0 bases, J lost 1 base, and 7 bases lay in between. CDR3 length: 14 residues. Here the CDR3 reads CASSLDHQNTEAFF. In DNA, the CDR3 is TGCGCCAGCAGCTTGGATCATCAGAACACTGAAGCTTTCTTT.

V usage is TRBV5-4 and J usage is TRBJ1-2; a weak D match, TRBD1 (5 bases). CDR3 size: 14 residues. Germline loops: CDR1 SGHNT, CDR2 YYREEE (reference sequence). V dropped 0 bases and J dropped 4 bases, with 10 bases sitting between them. CDR3 sequence: CASSLDRGTYGYTF. Here the CDR3 DNA reads TGTGCCAGCAGCTTGGATCGGGGGACCTATGGCTACACCTTC.

This clone was recorded a few times. This chain uses TRBV27 with TRBJ1-3, with D unresolved. Trimming cost V 0 bases and J 9 bases, with 9 bases left between them. CDR3 length equals 13 residues. Germline CDR1 reads MNHEY; CDR2 reads SMNVEV (reference sequence). The CDR3 is CASSLSGRSTIYF. For the CDR3, the DNA is TGTGCCAGCAGTTTATCCGGTCGGAGCACCATATATTTT.

The chain joins TRBV27 to TRBJ1-4, with TRBD1 as a possible D gene (5 bases). In germline, CDR1 is MNHEY, CDR2 SMNVEV (reference sequence). The CDR3 is 15 residues long. The V gene lost 3 bases and the J gene lost 5 bases, with 13 bases spanning the gap. The CDR3 DNA is TGTGCCAGCAGTTTTTTGGGACTTTCAAATGAAAAACTGTTTTTT. Protein sequence: CASSFLGLSNEKLFF.

The chain is built from TRBV4-2 and TRBJ2-7, with 12 positions matching TRBD2. The V gene end was trimmed by 1 base and the J gene end by 1 base; junction bases not matched to a gene: 8. This CDR3 is 18 amino acids long. The germline CDR1 and CDR2 sequences are LGHNA and YNFKEQ. CDR3 nucleotide sequence: TGTGCCAGCAGCCAAGCGAAACTAGCGGGGGGCCTGTCCTACGAGCAGTACTTC. It is translated as CASSQAKLAGGLSYEQYF.

The chain has TRBV20-1 and TRBJ1-6; the D gene is possibly TRBD1 (6 bases). Germline-derived CDR1 and CDR2 are DFQATT and SNEGSKA (reference sequence). V was clipped by 3 bases and J by 12 bases, with 15 bases between them. The CDR3 extends over 13 amino acids. The CDR3 region is CSASSRGGEPLHF. The CDR3 DNA reads TGCAGTGCTAGTTCAAGAGGGGGTGAACCCCTCCACTTT.